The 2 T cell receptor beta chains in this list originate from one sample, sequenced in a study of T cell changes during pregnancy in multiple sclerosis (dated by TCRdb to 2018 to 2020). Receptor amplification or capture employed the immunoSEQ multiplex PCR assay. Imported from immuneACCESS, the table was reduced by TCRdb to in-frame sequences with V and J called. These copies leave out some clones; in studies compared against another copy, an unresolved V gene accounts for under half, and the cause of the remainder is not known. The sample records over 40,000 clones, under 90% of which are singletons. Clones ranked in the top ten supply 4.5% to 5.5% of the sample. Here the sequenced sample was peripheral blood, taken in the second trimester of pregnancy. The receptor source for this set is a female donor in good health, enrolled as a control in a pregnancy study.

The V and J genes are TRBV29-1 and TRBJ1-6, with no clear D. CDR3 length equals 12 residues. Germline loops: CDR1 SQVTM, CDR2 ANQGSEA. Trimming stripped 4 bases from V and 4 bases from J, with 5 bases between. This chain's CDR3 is CSVANYNSPLHF. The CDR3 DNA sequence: TGCAGCGTTGCCAATTATAATTCACCCCTCCACTTT.

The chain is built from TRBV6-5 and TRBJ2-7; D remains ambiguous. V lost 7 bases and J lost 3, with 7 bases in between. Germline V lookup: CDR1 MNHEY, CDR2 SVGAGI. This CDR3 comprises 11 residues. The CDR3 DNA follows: TGTGCCAGCACTAGAAACTACGAGCAGTACTTC. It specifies CASTRNYEQYF.